One sample yielded the 30 T cell receptor beta chains listed below, sequenced in a study of cytomegalovirus exposure and HLA in healthy donors. Vbeta (60) and Jbeta (13) primers were used in the PCR. Sequencing used immunoSEQ multiplex PCR; TCRdb keeps in-frame clones, though not all of them. The sample comprises approximately 290,000 clones, roughly 80% of which are singletons, and about 0.28% rests with the top ten. The sample was PBMCs. The receptors derive from a girl aged 2-10 years in good health and CMV-seronegative.

The genes are TRBV6-6 and TRBJ1-1; D call uncertain. Per the germline V gene, CDR1 is MNHNY and CDR2 is SVGAGI (reference sequence). V lost 2 bases and J lost 7, with 17 bases in between. The CDR3 has 15 residues. The CDR3 sequence is CASSYRVWLGDEAFF. The CDR3 bases are TGTGCCAGCAGTTACCGGGTGTGGCTGGGAGATGAAGCTTTCTTT.

V and J are TRBV5-1 and TRBJ1-1; D is unresolved. Germline V gene data show CDR1 as SGHRS and CDR2 as YFSETQ. The CDR3 extends over 15 amino acids. Trimming removed 0 bases from V and 0 bases from J, with 9 bases in between. The CDR3: CASSLGRSMNTEAFF. DNA for the CDR3: TGCGCCAGCAGCTTGGGCCGGAGTATGAACACTGAAGCTTTCTTT.

This clone was picked up a small number of times. The chain carries TRBV2 and TRBJ1-2; weak D call: TRBD1 (5 bases). V lost 3 bases, J lost 2 bases, and 10 bases lay in between. The germline gives CDR1 SNHLY, CDR2 FYNNEI. This CDR3 comprises 14 residues. The CDR3 sequence is CASSERSGNYGYTF. The CDR3 DNA reads TGTGCCAGCAGTGAGCGGTCAGGGAACTATGGCTACACCTTC. Combining the CDR3 with reference TRBV2 and TRBJ1-2 gives the whole variable domain EPEVTQTPSHQVTQMGQEVILRCVPISNHLYFYWYRQILGQKVEFLVSFYNNEISEKSEIFDDQFSVERPDGSNFTLKIRSTKLEDSAMYFCASSERSGNYGYTFGSGTRLTVV.

This chain links TRBV4-1 with TRBJ2-1; perhaps TRBD2 as D (6 bases). Trimming cost V 4 bases and J 6 bases, with 19 bases left between them. From germline, CDR1 is MGHRA and CDR2 YSYEKL. The CDR3 has 16 amino acids. The chain's CDR3 is CASSPLGELATNEQFF. DNA for the CDR3: TGCGCCAGCAGCCCCCTCGGGGAACTAGCCACCAATGAGCAGTTCTTC.

This chain uses TRBV4-2 with TRBJ2-2, with D hard to call. The germline V and J ends were trimmed by 1 base and 1 base, with 4 bases remaining between them. Germline lookup yields CDR1 LGHNA and CDR2 YNFKEQ. The CDR3 totals 14 residues. In DNA form, the CDR3 reads TGTGCCAGCAGCCAAGGTCAGAACACCGGGGAGCTGTTTTTT. It specifies CASSQGQNTGELFF.

Here the CDR3 reads CAWEGGSYEQYF. The DNA of the CDR3 is TGTGCCTGGGAAGGGGGCTCCTACGAGCAGTACTTC. The V call is TRBV30, the J call TRBJ2-7; D is perhaps TRBD1 (6 bases). V lost 5 bases, J lost 0 bases, and 8 bases lay in between. Germline CDR1 and CDR2: GTSNPN and SVGIG (reference sequence). The CDR3 loop spans 12 amino acids.

The chain has TRBV4-1 and TRBJ2-5; 8 bases fit TRBD1. Gene TRBJ2-7 matches the end of the DNA better, so the J call may be wrong. Per germline, CDR1 MGHRA and CDR2 YSYEKL. The CDR3 runs to 15 residues. CDR3: CASSQAGTGPYEQYF. The CDR3 DNA follows: TGCGCCAGCAGCCAAGCCGGGACAGGTCCCTACGAGCAGTACTTC.

The rearrangement links TRBV28 to TRBJ1-1, with TRBD1 identical over 8 bases. V was clipped by 3 bases and J by 7 bases; unmatched bases: 7. Germline lookup yields CDR1 MDHEN and CDR2 SYDVKM. The CDR3 consists of 14 residues. CDR3 nucleotide sequence: TGTGCCAGCAGTTTGTCGCAGGGGGCGGATGAAGCTTTCTTT. As protein: CASSLSQGADEAFF.

This clone has a handful of counts. The chain combines TRBV14 with TRBJ1-6; the D gene is possibly TRBD1 (6 bases). Germline V gene lookup returns CDR1 SGHDN and CDR2 FVKESK. The length of the CDR3 is 15 residues. Trimming stripped 1 base from V and 7 bases from J, with 11 bases between. The CDR3 sequence: CASSQVGQGNSPLHF. CDR3 sequence (DNA): TGTGCCAGCAGCCAAGTCGGGCAGGGGAATTCACCCCTCCACTTT.

The chain couples TRBV4-2 to TRBJ2-5; TRBD2 matches 9 bases. From germline, CDR1 is LGHNA and CDR2 YNFKEQ. Trimming at V came to 4 bases and at J to 2 bases, leaving 11 bases not matched to a gene. This CDR3 is built from 17 residues. The DNA of the CDR3 is TGTGCCAGCAGCCCAGCGGGGGGCCAAAAAGAACAAGAGACCCAGTACTTC. Translation: CASSPAGGQKEQETQYF.

The J gene is TRBJ2-5, the V gene TRBV2; no clear D. The CDR3 sequence is 11 residues long. Per germline, CDR1 SNHLY and CDR2 FYNNEI. Trimming stripped 8 bases from V and 12 bases from J, with 16 bases between. Here the CDR3 reads CASQSAGREYF. CDR3 DNA: TGTGCCAGCCAGTCGGCTGGGCGAGAGTACTTC.

This sequence joins TRBV6-5 and TRBJ2-1, with TRBD2 identical over 8 bases. CDR3 size: 15 residues. Germline V gives CDR1 MNHEY, CDR2 SVGAGI. The V and J ends lost 10 bases and 10 bases, in that order; junction bases with no gene match: 18. DNA for the CDR3: TGTGCCACCTCCAGGGCTAGCGGGTCGGTTAGGGAGCAGTTCTTC. Its translation: CATSRASGSVREQFF.

The gene calls are TRBV10-2 and TRBJ2-5; 7 nucleotides line up with TRBD2. The germline V gene has CDR1 WSHSY and CDR2 SAAADI. The CDR3 is made up of 15 amino acids. Unmatched junction bases numbered 4, after V lost 0 bases and J lost 3 bases. In DNA, the CDR3 is TGCGCCAGCAGTGAGTCGGGTCTAGCGGAAGAGACCCAGTACTTC. It codes for CASSESGLAEETQYF.

The chain combines TRBV6-5 with TRBJ1-2; TRBD1 is a possible D gene (5 bases). The CDR3 covers 13 residues. V dropped 5 bases and J dropped 5 bases, with 12 bases sitting between them. CDR1 is MNHEY, CDR2 SVGAGI, per germline. The CDR3 spells CASSMDKGYGYTF. Here the CDR3 DNA reads TGTGCCAGCAGTATGGACAAGGGATATGGCTACACCTTC.

The chain links TRBV5-1 to TRBJ2-5; 7 bases match TRBD2. Germline V gene lookup returns CDR1 SGHRS and CDR2 YFSETQ. The CDR3 runs 16 residues. The V and J ends lost 0 bases and 5 bases, in that order; junction bases with no gene match: 10. CDR3 nucleotides: TGCGCCAGCAGCTTGGGTCTTCGTAGGGGAGGGGAGACCCAGTACTTC. Translated: CASSLGLRRGGETQYF.

This clone was recorded a few times. The rearrangement joins TRBV2 to TRBJ1-1; the match to TRBD1 covers 8 bases. The length of the CDR3 is 18 residues. The junction had 10 bases not matched to a gene; V was cut back by 1 base and J by 0 bases. Germline CDR1 is SNHLY and CDR2 is FYNNEI. The CDR3 is CASSEDRRQGSMNTEAFF. The CDR3, as DNA: TGTGCCAGCAGTGAAGACAGAAGACAGGGGTCTATGAACACTGAAGCTTTCTTT.

CDR3 nucleotide sequence: TGTGCCTGGAGTGTATCCAGGGGAGGGAATGGCTACACCTTC. The encoded protein is CAWSVSRGGNGYTF. This chain links TRBV30 with TRBJ1-2, with a tentative D call TRBD1 (6 bases). Germline V lookup: CDR1 GTSNPN, CDR2 SVGIG (reference sequence). With 0 bases removed from V and 6 bases from J, the gap between germline ends came to 14 bases. The CDR3 has 14 amino acids. Full variable domain (missing parts from reference TRBV30 and TRBJ1-2): SQTIHQWPATLVQPVGSPLSLECTVEGTSNPNLYWYRQAAGRGLQLLFYSVGIGQISSEVPQNLSASRPQDRQFILSSKKLLLSDSGFYLCAWSVSRGGNGYTFGSGTRLTVV.

This clone came up a few times. The V gene is TRBV6-5, the J gene TRBJ2-1, with 8 bases matching TRBD2. CDR3 size: 15 residues. Germline trimming cut 6 bases from V and 3 bases from J; bases unmatched to any gene: 7. Per germline, CDR1 MNHEY and CDR2 SVGAGI. CDR3 in DNA: TGTGCCAGCAGGCGGGCGGGGGGCTTCTACAATGAGCAGTTCTTC. The encoded protein is CASRRAGGFYNEQFF.

This rearrangement joins TRBV14 to TRBJ1-2; 10 nucleotides align to TRBD1. Germline V gene lookup returns CDR1 SGHDN and CDR2 FVKESK. CDR3 length equals 13 residues. V was pared by 5 bases and J by 6 bases, with 3 bases of the junction left unmatched. The CDR3 DNA is TGTGCCAGCAGCAGACAGGGGGCCCATGGCTACACCTTC. Amino acids: CASSRQGAHGYTF.

The chain recombines TRBV5-1 with TRBJ1-2, with D perhaps matching TRBD1 (6 bases). CDR1 is SGHRS and CDR2 is YFSETQ in the germline V gene. This CDR3 spans 15 amino acids. The V end was cut by 3 bases, the J end by 0 bases, with 12 bases between. The CDR3 region is CASSYSTGSNYGYTF. The CDR3 nucleotides are TGCGCCAGCAGCTACTCGACAGGTTCTAACTATGGCTACACCTTC.

The chain recombines TRBV7-9 with TRBJ2-5; 7 bases align to TRBD2. V lost 4 bases to trimming and J lost 5 bases; unmatched junction nucleotides: 10. Germline V gene data show CDR1 as SEHNR and CDR2 as FQNEAQ (reference sequence). The CDR3 has 15 residues. CDR3 loop: CASSWDYGGLETQYF. The CDR3 DNA reads as TGTGCCAGCAGCTGGGACTACGGGGGACTTGAGACCCAGTACTTC.

This clone was observed a few times. The CDR3 coding sequence is TGTGCCAGTAGTCCTCACAGGGTACACTCTGGAAACACCATATATTTT. Encoded protein: CASSPHRVHSGNTIYF. The rearrangement joins TRBV19 to TRBJ1-3; the D gene is possibly TRBD1 (6 bases). This CDR3 comprises 16 residues. V was cut by 5 bases and J by 0 bases, with 14 bases left in between. Germline V lookup: CDR1 LNHDA, CDR2 SQIVND (reference sequence).

The CDR3 DNA reads TGCGCCAGCAGCTTGGACAGCCCGAGCTCCTACGAGCAGTACTTC. Amino acids: CASSLDSPSSYEQYF. V and J are TRBV5-1 and TRBJ2-7; D not certain. CDR3 length: 15 residues. V was trimmed by 0 bases and J by 0 bases, leaving 10 bases between them. CDR1 and CDR2 (germline): SGHRS, YFSETQ.

V and J are TRBV7-2 and TRBJ1-1, with 10 nucleotides matching TRBD1. In germline, CDR1 is SGHTA, CDR2 FQGNSA. This CDR3 has 16 residues. V was clipped by 5 bases and J by 5 bases; unmatched bases: 11. Here the CDR3 reads CASSEPWTGGGTEAFF. Here the CDR3 DNA reads TGTGCCAGCAGCGAGCCCTGGACAGGGGGAGGTACTGAAGCTTTCTTT. Supplemented by reference TRBV7-2 and TRBJ1-1, the full variable domain reads GAGVSQSPSNKVTEKGKDVELRCDPISGHTALYWYRQSLGQGLEFLIYFQGNSAPDKSGLPSDRFSAERTGGSVSTLTIQRTQQEDSAVYLCASSEPWTGGGTEAFFGQGTRLTVV.

The chain joins TRBV5-5 to TRBJ1-1; 8 nucleotides match TRBD1. This CDR3 is 12 amino acids long. V lost 3 bases, J lost 5 bases, and 0 bases stayed unmatched. The germline V gene encodes CDR1 SGHKS and CDR2 YYEKEE (reference sequence). CDR3 DNA sequence: TGTGCCAGCAGCTGGACAGGGACTGAAGCTTTCTTT. Amino acid sequence: CASSWTGTEAFF.

This chain joins TRBV4-1 and TRBJ2-3; 14 bases map to TRBD2. CDR3 length: 18 residues. J gave up 6 bases and V 1 base, and 9 bases lay outside the gene matches. Per germline, CDR1 MGHRA and CDR2 YSYEKL. In DNA, the CDR3 is TGCGCCAGCAGCCAAGTATATTGGGGGACTAGCGGGGGTGATACGCAGTATTTT. Its translation: CASSQVYWGTSGGDTQYF.

This rearrangement joins TRBV19 to TRBJ1-2; 7 bases match TRBD1. V lost 5 bases and J lost 7; bases outside the gene matches: 7. The CDR3 is made up of 13 amino acids. Germline V CDR1 and CDR2: LNHDA, SQIVND (reference sequence). The CDR3 sequence: CASSPGQVSGYTF. The CDR3, as DNA: TGTGCCAGTAGTCCCGGACAGGTCTCTGGCTACACCTTC.

The chain combines TRBV11-2 with TRBJ2-2; D perhaps matches TRBD2 (5 bases). Trimming removed 5 bases from V and 2 bases from J, with 12 bases in between. The CDR3 extends over 15 amino acids. Germline CDR1 is SGHAT and CDR2 is FQNNGV. In DNA, the CDR3 is TGTGCCAGCAGCCCTCGGCGGGTTAACACCGGGGAGCTGTTTTTT. Residues: CASSPRRVNTGELFF.

The CDR3 DNA sequence: TGTGCCAGCAGTTTAACTGTGAGCTCCTACAATGAGCAGTTCTTC. This sequence encodes CASSLTVSSYNEQFF. The chain uses TRBV27 and TRBJ2-1; the D is unclear. The CDR3 spans 15 residues. Germline V gives CDR1 MNHEY, CDR2 SMNVEV (reference sequence). Trimming took off 2 bases at V and 0 bases at J, with 8 bases between the two ends.

The rearrangement joins TRBV9 to TRBJ2-1, with 10 bases matching TRBD2. V shed 1 base, J shed 2 bases, and the junction held 3 bases outside the gene matches. The CDR3 loop spans 16 amino acids. Germline CDR1 SGDLS, CDR2 YYNGEE. CDR3 nucleotides: TGTGCCAGCAGCGTAAGGCTAGCGGGAGCCTACAATGAGCAGTTCTTC. Translating gives CASSVRLAGAYNEQFF. The whole variable domain, remainder taken from reference TRBV9 and TRBJ2-1, is DSGVTQTPKHLITATGQRVTLRCSPRSGDLSVYWYQQSLDQGLQFLIQYYNGEERAKGNILERFSAQQFPDLHSELNLSSLELGDSALYFCASSVRLAGAYNEQFFGPGTRLTVL.